The 12 T cell receptor beta chains listed next were all sequenced from one sample in a study of CD4 and CD8 cells across lung adenocarcinoma regions. TCRdb recomputed calls from the PCR reads with MiXCR, one row per CDR3 protein. The sample consists of fewer than 30,000 distinct CDR3 sequences, 50% of them appearing once. Sequencing was performed on CD8+ T cells from the center of a lung tumor. Every receptor here comes from a male donor with lung adenocarcinoma. The CD4 and CD8 labels of this study may be unreliable.

This clonotype was picked up many times. V is TRBV10-1 and J is TRBJ2-1, with no clear D. Between the trimmed V and J ends, which lost 3 bases and 7 bases, there was a span of 4 bases. Germline loops: CDR1 WNHNN, CDR2 SYGVQD (reference sequence). This CDR3 is 11 amino acids long. The CDR3 sequence: CASSDWNEQFF. The CDR3 DNA sequence: TGCGCCAGCAGTGATTGGAATGAGCAGTTCTTC.

There are many counts of this clonotype. The chain joins TRBV6-5 to TRBJ2-1; either TRBD1 or TRBD2 may supply D (7 bases each). The J call may be incorrect, as the DNA end agrees better with TRBJ2-7. CDR3 length: 14 residues. Germline values: CDR1 MNHEY, CDR2 SVGAGI. CDR3 nucleotides: TGTGCCAGCAATCCAGGGGGGGGTGGCTACGAGCAGTACTTC. This translates into CASNPGGGGYEQYF.

The chain combines TRBV10-2 with TRBJ2-4; 9 bases fit TRBD2. The CDR3 extends over 14 amino acids. CDR1 is WSHSY and CDR2 is SAAADI in the germline V gene. In DNA form, the CDR3 reads TGCGCGGGGAGCGGGGGGCGTGCCAAAAACATTCAGTACTTC. It translates to CAGSGGRAKNIQYF.

The chain has TRBV5-1 and TRBJ2-3; TRBD2 agrees at 8 bases. CDR1 is SGHRS, CDR2 YFSETQ, per germline. The CDR3 has 16 amino acids. J gave up 0 bases and V 0 bases, and 3 bases lay outside the gene matches. As DNA, the CDR3 is TGCGCCAGCAGCTTGGTTAGCGGGGCTAGCACAGATACGCAGTATTTT. It is translated as CASSLVSGASTDTQYF.

This clonotype showed up many times. The gene calls are TRBV6-5 and TRBJ1-1; 8 nucleotides align to TRBD1. This CDR3 has 14 amino acids. The germline gives CDR1 MNHEY, CDR2 SVGAGI. Trimming took 4 bases from V and 7 from J; bases not matched to a gene: 8. The CDR3 spells CASSSLSGGREAFF. CDR3 nucleotides: TGTGCCAGCAGTTCCCTATCAGGGGGCCGTGAAGCTTTCTTT.

This clonotype has a count of ten or more. The V call is TRBV28, the J call TRBJ2-1; 7 positions agree with TRBD2. Germline CDR1 is MDHEN and CDR2 is SYDVKM. This CDR3 spans 15 amino acids. Trimming took 4 bases from V and 7 from J; bases not matched to a gene: 10. The CDR3 DNA sequence: TGTGCCAGCAGTTCAGCCGGGGCGGGAGCGAATGAGCAGTTCTTC. Protein: CASSSAGAGANEQFF.

CDR3 DNA: TGTGCCAGCATGCCGACTCTGACCACAGGGAAGCAGTATTTT. Residues: CASMPTLTTGKQYF. The chain combines TRBV6-1 with TRBJ2-7, with D maybe TRBD1 (6 bases). The J call may be wrong; the DNA end is better matched by TRBJ2-3. This CDR3 is 14 amino acids long. Looked up from germline, CDR1 is MNHNS and CDR2 is SASEGT.

Only a few counts were recorded for this clonotype. The CDR3 region is CASRPGTSGMSTQYF. The CDR3 DNA is TGTGCCAGCAGACCCGGGACTAGCGGGATGTCGACCCAGTACTTC. The genes are TRBV12-3 or TRBV12-4 and TRBJ2-5, with 13 nucleotides matching TRBD2. The CDR3 runs to 15 residues. Trimming took 6 bases from V and 7 from J; bases not matched to a gene: 8.

This clonotype is deemed medium-sized (0.01 to 0.1%). The V gene is TRBV6-5, the J gene TRBJ2-3; D not resolved. Germline lookup yields CDR1 MNHEY and CDR2 SVGAGI. Trimming shortened V by 7 bases and J by 2 bases, and 13 bases separated the two germline ends. The CDR3 runs 14 residues. The CDR3 sequence: CASKQQRATDTQYF. CDR3 DNA sequence: TGTGCCAGCAAGCAGCAACGGGCCACAGATACGCAGTATTTT.

The rearrangement links TRBV6-1 to TRBJ2-3; no clear D. Trimming stripped 1 base from V and 11 bases from J, with 19 bases between. There are 15 residues in the CDR3. CDR1 and CDR2 from the germline V gene are MNHNS and SASEGT. In nucleotides, the CDR3 is TGTGCCAGCAGTGAAGGGGGTTACTCCTCCGATGAGCAGTATTTT. Protein sequence: CASSEGGYSSDEQYF.

The chain is built from TRBV6-5 and TRBJ2-2; D is uncertain. V lost 2 bases and J 5 bases, leaving 9 bases between the germline ends. The length of the CDR3 is 14 residues. Germline V gene sequence: CDR1 MNHEY, CDR2 SVGAGI. CDR3 coding DNA: TGTGCCAGCAGTTACGGTAGAGCAACCGGGGAGCTGTTTTTT. Protein: CASSYGRATGELFF.

This clonotype has a single count. The gene calls are TRBV4-1 and TRBJ2-5; D may be TRBD2 (6 bases). CDR3 length: 15 amino acids. The ends were cut back, 4 bases at V and 3 bases at J, with 15 bases in the middle. Germline assignment: CDR1 MGHRA and CDR2 YSYEKL. CDR3 loop: CASSRHHGGEETQYF. CDR3 DNA sequence: TGCGCCAGCAGCCGCCACCACGGCGGGGAAGAGACCCAGTACTTC.